These 20 T cell receptor beta chains were all obtained from the same sample, sequenced in a study of shared clonotypes between healthy human individuals. The table came from immunoSEQ multiplex PCR; TCRdb's copy has only in-frame clones and leaves some out. The table has some 1 million clones, around 76% seen once. The sequenced sample was memory CD4+ T cells sorted from blood. The subset was: CD45RA-negative fraction. The receptors were gathered from a man in his late teens or twenties in good health.

The rearrangement joins TRBV9 to TRBJ1-2; D unclear. Germline V CDR1 and CDR2: SGDLS, YYNGEE. The CDR3 has 12 residues. Trimming removed 2 bases from V and 6 bases from J, with 8 bases in between. CDR3 nucleotide sequence: TGTGCCAGCAGCGTGACGGCGCATGGCTACACCTTC. Its protein is CASSVTAHGYTF.

This clone showed up just a few times. The J gene is TRBJ2-2, the V gene TRBV28; D not resolved. From germline, CDR1 is MDHEN and CDR2 SYDVKM. The CDR3 covers 12 residues. V was trimmed by 8 bases and J by 1 base, leaving 5 bases between them. CDR3 in DNA: TGTGCCAGCCGAATGAACACCGGGGAGCTGTTTTTT. This sequence encodes CASRMNTGELFF.

The V call is TRBV6-1, the J call TRBJ1-4; D is possibly TRBD1 (6 bases). Germline values: CDR1 MNHNS, CDR2 SASEGT. CDR3 size: 14 residues. V was shortened by 6 bases and J by 4 bases, with 12 bases between the two germline ends. CDR3 DNA sequence: TGTGCCAGCAGCGGACAGAGATTTAATGAAAAACTGTTTTTT. It encodes CASSGQRFNEKLFF.

As regards this clone: A far larger clone is just one base off, so this is likely a read error. The CDR3 end shows no conserved phenylalanine or tryptophan, and so a read error is likely. The genes are TRBV7-3 and TRBJ1-1; D is possibly TRBD1 (6 bases). Looked up from germline, CDR1 is SGHTA and CDR2 is FQGTGA. Trimming took off 1 base at V and 0 bases at J, with 12 bases between the two ends. The length of the CDR3 is 16 residues. The CDR3 loop is CASSLNGDTMNTEAFL. Written as DNA, the CDR3 is TGTGCCAGCAGCTTAAATGGGGACACCATGAACACTGAAGCTTTCCTT.

This clone has only a few counts. The J gene is TRBJ1-5, the V gene TRBV28; 11 bases map to TRBD1. The germline V gene has CDR1 MDHEN and CDR2 SYDVKM. V dropped 6 bases and J dropped 6; count of bases not matched to a gene: 4. The CDR3 has 14 amino acids. The CDR3 DNA is TGTGCCAGCAGGCGGACAGGGGGCTTTCAGCCCCAGCATTTT. Amino acids: CASRRTGGFQPQHF.

This clone was observed many times. The rearrangement joins TRBV7-2 to TRBJ2-1; weak D call: TRBD2 (6 bases). V shed 3 bases and J shed 5 bases, with 8 bases lying between them. Germline lookup yields CDR1 SGHTA and CDR2 FQGNSA. The CDR3 length is 13 residues. DNA for the CDR3: TGTGCCAGCAGCTTTTTAGCGGACAATGAGCAGTTCTTC. Its protein product is CASSFLADNEQFF.

CDR3 nucleotides: TGTGCCAGCAGTTTAATAAAGACAGGGTCCGAGCAGTACTTC. Protein product: CASSLIKTGSEQYF. The chain links TRBV28 to TRBJ2-7, with 7 bases aligning to TRBD1. With V trimmed by 2 bases and J by 6 bases, 7 bases remained unmatched. The CDR3 consists of 14 residues. Germline loops: CDR1 MDHEN, CDR2 SYDVKM.

In regard to this clone: This specimen includes other DNA sequences encoding the same CDR3. The chain couples TRBV5-6 to TRBJ2-1; D gene uncertain. Trimming cost V 1 base and J 9 bases, with 5 bases left between them. The germline gives CDR1 SGHDT, CDR2 YYEEEE. The CDR3 extends over 11 amino acids. The CDR3 loop is CASSLFGEQFF. The DNA for the CDR3 is TGTGCCAGCAGCTTGTTTGGTGAGCAGTTCTTC.

The chain links TRBV5-4 to TRBJ2-1; D might be TRBD1 (7 bases). Germline values: CDR1 SGHNT, CDR2 YYREEE (reference sequence). V lost 4 bases and J 9 bases, leaving 23 bases between the germline ends. This CDR3 contains 16 residues. CDR3 nucleotides: TGTGCCAGCAGCCGTCCAGGGGGGATTGGCCACGGTGAGCAGTTCTTC. As protein: CASSRPGGIGHGEQFF.

Many counts were recorded for this clone. Additional DNA sequences in this sample encode the identical CDR3. In DNA, the CDR3 is TGTGCCAGTAGTATCGGTTTAGCCAAAAACATTCAGTACTTC. This translates into CASSIGLAKNIQYF. The chain employs TRBV19 and TRBJ2-4, with D unclear. V was trimmed by 3 bases and J by 0 bases, leaving 6 bases between them. The germline gives CDR1 LNHDA, CDR2 SQIVND (reference sequence). The CDR3 has 14 amino acids.

This chain uses TRBV10-2 with TRBJ2-5; D possibly uses TRBD1 or TRBD2 (5 bases each). CDR3 length: 12 residues. CDR1 and CDR2 (germline): WSHSY, SAAADI. Deletions cut 6 bases from V and 4 bases from J, with 9 bases between. The CDR3: CASRGVGETQYF. The CDR3 coding sequence is TGCGCCAGCAGGGGGGTAGGAGAGACCCAGTACTTC.

V and J are TRBV7-2 and TRBJ2-2; D perhaps matches TRBD1 (5 bases). Trimming removed 11 bases at V and 3 bases at J, with 16 bases between. Germline V gene sequence: CDR1 SGHTA, CDR2 FQGNSA. The CDR3 is 14 residues long. CDR3 in amino acids: CAGTNQGDTGELFF. In DNA form, the CDR3 reads TGTGCCGGCACAAACCAAGGGGACACCGGGGAGCTGTTTTTT.

In the case of this clone: The same CDR3 can be traced to other DNA sequences in this sample. The rearrangement uses TRBV7-9 and TRBJ1-5; weak D call: TRBD1 (5 bases). The CDR3 length is 13 residues. Trimming stripped 3 bases from V and 5 bases from J, with 8 bases between. Germline CDR1 SEHNR, CDR2 FQNEAQ (reference sequence). The CDR3 DNA reads TGTGCCAGCAGCTTGGGGGGGGATCAGCCCCAGCATTTT. Encoded protein: CASSLGGDQPQHF. The full variable domain, with the rest looked up from reference TRBV7-9 and TRBJ1-5, is DTGVSQNPRHKITKRGQNVTFRCDPISEHNRLYWYRQTLGQGPEFLTYFQNEAQLEKSRLLSDRFSAERPKGSFSTLEIQRTEQGDSAMYLCASSLGGDQPQHFGDGTRLSIL.

The chain uses TRBV12-2 and TRBJ2-7; the table gives TRBD1 as D, unverified against the DNA. TRBV12-2 is assigned pseudogene status. CDR3 length equals 14 residues. The CDR3 here is CARRTGQNLREQYF. CDR3 nucleotides: TGTGCAAGGCGTACCGGACAGAACCTACGGGAGCAGTACTTC.

This chain links TRBV11-2 with TRBJ2-7, with D tentatively TRBD1 or TRBD2 (6 bases each). CDR3 length equals 15 residues. Trimming took 4 bases from V and 4 from J, leaving 17 bases between them. CDR1 and CDR2 from the germline V gene are SGHAT and FQNNGV. CDR3 sequence: CASSSFKGGAYEQYF. The CDR3 nucleotides are TGTGCCAGCAGCTCCTTTAAGGGGGGCGCATACGAGCAGTACTTC.

J is TRBJ2-2 and V is TRBV7-8; possibly TRBD2 for D (6 bases). Germline assignment: CDR1 SGHVS and CDR2 FQNEAQ. This CDR3 is built from 17 residues. Trimming cost V 9 bases and J 4 bases, with 24 bases left between them. The CDR3 region is CASTRVGGGSGTGELFF. The CDR3 DNA is TGTGCCAGTACTCGAGTCGGTGGAGGGTCGGGCACCGGGGAGCTGTTTTTT.

V and J are TRBV5-1 and TRBJ2-3; D not resolved. This CDR3 is built from 14 residues. CDR1 is SGHRS and CDR2 is YFSETQ in the germline V gene. Trimming left V 3 bases short and J 2 bases short, with 10 bases between. In DNA, the CDR3 is TGCGCCAGCAGCTCCACGCGCGACACAGATACGCAGTATTTT. This gives the protein CASSSTRDTDTQYF. Combining the CDR3 with reference TRBV5-1 and TRBJ2-3 gives the whole variable domain KAGVTQTPRYLIKTRGQQVTLSCSPISGHRSVSWYQQTPGQGLQFLFEYFSETQRNKGNFPGRFSGRQFSNSRSEMNVSTLELGDSALYLCASSSTRDTDTQYFGPGTRLTVL.

This chain uses TRBV4-3 with TRBJ2-2; the D is unclear. V dropped 0 bases and J dropped 7 bases, with 6 bases sitting between them. The CDR3 sequence is 13 residues long. In germline, CDR1 is LGHNA, CDR2 YSLEER. CDR3 region: CASSQELGGELFF. In nucleotides, the CDR3 is TGCGCCAGCAGCCAAGAATTAGGCGGGGAGCTGTTTTTT.

As to this clone: Other DNA sequences in the same sample also yield this CDR3. The J gene is TRBJ2-7, the V gene TRBV27, with D uncertain. V was shortened by 1 base and J by 0 bases, with 7 bases between the two germline ends. The CDR3 runs 14 residues. CDR1 and CDR2 (germline): MNHEY, SMNVEV (reference sequence). The CDR3 nucleotides read TGTGCCAGCAGTTTATACCCTTTCTCCTACGAGCAGTACTTC. Its translation is CASSLYPFSYEQYF.

The CDR3 nucleotides are TGTGCCATCAGCCAAACCCGGGATGGCACAGATACGCAGTATTTT. Its translation is CAISQTRDGTDTQYF. V usage is TRBV10-3 and J usage is TRBJ2-3; D is perhaps TRBD2 (5 bases). The CDR3 is 15 residues long. The germline gives CDR1 ENHRY, CDR2 SYGVKD. V was clipped by 6 bases and J by 1 base, with 14 bases between them.